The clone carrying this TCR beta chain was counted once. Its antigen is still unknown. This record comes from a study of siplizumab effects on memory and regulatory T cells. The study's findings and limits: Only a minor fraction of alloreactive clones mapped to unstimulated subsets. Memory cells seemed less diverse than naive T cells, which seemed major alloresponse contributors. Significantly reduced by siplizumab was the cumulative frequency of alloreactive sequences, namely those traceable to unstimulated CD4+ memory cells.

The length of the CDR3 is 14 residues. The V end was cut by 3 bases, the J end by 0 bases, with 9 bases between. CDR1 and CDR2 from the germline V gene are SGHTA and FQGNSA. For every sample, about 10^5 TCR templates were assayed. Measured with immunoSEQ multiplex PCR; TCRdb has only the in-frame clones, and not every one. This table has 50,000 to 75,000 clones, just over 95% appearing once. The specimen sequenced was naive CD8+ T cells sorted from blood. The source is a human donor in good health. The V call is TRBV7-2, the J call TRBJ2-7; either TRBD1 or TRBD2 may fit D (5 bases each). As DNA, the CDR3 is TGTGCCAGCAGCTTCGGGGCCCACTCCTACGAGCAGTACTTC. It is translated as CASSFGAHSYEQYF. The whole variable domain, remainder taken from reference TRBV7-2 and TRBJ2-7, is GAGVSQSPSNKVTEKGKDVELRCDPISGHTALYWYRQSLGQGLEFLIYFQGNSAPDKSGLPSDRFSAERTGGSVSTLTIQRTQQEDSAVYLCASSFGAHSYEQYFGPGTRLTVT.